This T cell receptor (beta chain) came from a study of blood T cell repertoires in COVID-19. Clones were sequenced by immunoSEQ multiplex PCR, and TCRdb holds only the in-frame ones, with some missing. The sample holds about 190,000 clones, roughly nine tenths seen once. The CDR3 has 15 amino acids. Germline V gene lookup returns CDR1 SGHTA and CDR2 FQGNSA. The junction had 9 bases not matched to a gene; V was cut back by 7 bases and J by 10 bases. The receptor's source is a man aged 70 or older with active or convalescent COVID-19. The sequenced sample was peripheral blood. V is TRBV7-2 and J is TRBJ1-6; 11 nucleotides line up with TRBD1. The CDR3 is CASTLGDRGISPLHF. The CDR3, as DNA: TGTGCCAGCACCCTGGGGGACAGGGGGATCTCACCCCTCCACTTT.